This is a list of T cell receptor beta chains from one sample in a study of cytomegalovirus exposure and HLA in healthy donors. The repertoire was sequenced with immunoSEQ multiplex PCR; TCRdb's copy has only in-frame clones and lacks some. The sample lists about 140,000 clones; about 79% were seen once. The source material was PBMCs. The receptors were sampled from a man between 35 and 55 years old in good health and CMV-seropositive. Both conserved end residues are part of each CDR3. D genes are given only for firm matches. Clone size is stated in some rows and not others, as once, few, many or a class when expanded.

j_call v_call clone_size d_call cdr3_nt cdr3_aa
TRBJ1-1 TRBV10-3 NA NA TGTGCCATCAGTGATACAACCGGGTCCCGGTTT CAISDTTGSRF
TRBJ1-2 TRBV25-1 once NA TGTGCCAGCTCCCCCCTGGGGCCTGACTATGGCTACACCTTC CASSPLGPDYGYTF
TRBJ2-3 TRBV18 NA TRBD1 TGTGCCAGCTCACCAGGACAGGAATACACAGATACGCAGTATTTT CASSPGQEYTDTQYF
TRBJ1-3 TRBV7-9 NA TRBD1 TGTGCCAGCAGCTTCTCCGGGACAGGGTCTGGAAACACCATATATTTT CASSFSGTGSGNTIYF
TRBJ1-4 TRBV9 NA NA TGTGCCAGCAGCGTAGACCAGGGTCCTAATGAAAAACTGTTTTTT CASSVDQGPNEKLFF
TRBJ1-2 TRBV19 NA NA TGTGCCAGTAAGAGCCAGAGGGGAGGAAGCTATGGCTACACCTTC CASKSQRGGSYGYTF
TRBJ1-1 TRBV12-5 NA TRBD1 TGTGCTAGTGGTTTGTACGCCCGGACAGGGAATAAGAACACTGAAGCTTTCTTT CASGLYARTGNKNTEAFF
TRBJ2-7 TRBV27 NA NA TGTGCCAGCAGGCAGCGCGGCAGGGACGAGCAGTACTTC CASRQRGRDEQYF
TRBJ2-1 TRBV19 NA TRBD2 TGTGCCAGTAGACCGGGGAGCGGGAGTGGAAATGAGCAGTTCTTC CASRPGSGSGNEQFF
TRBJ1-4 TRBV7-9 NA NA TGTGCCAGCAGCTTGGCGGCGGCAACTAATGAAAAACTGTTTTTT CASSLAAATNEKLFF
TRBJ1-1 TRBV9 many NA TGTGCCAGCAGCGAAGGAGGGGCGGGCACTGAAGCTTTCTTT CASSEGGAGTEAFF
TRBJ2-7 TRBV5-5 NA NA TGTGCCAGCAGCTCTCGGTCCTACGAGCAGTACTTC CASSSRSYEQYF
TRBJ1-5 TRBV2 NA NA TGTGCCAGCAGTCTAGGGGAAATTCAGCCCCAGCATTTT CASSLGEIQPQHF
TRBJ2-7 TRBV5-4 NA TRBD1 TGTGCCAGCAGCTCGCTGACAGGGTTGTCCTGGGAGCAGTACTTC CASSSLTGLSWEQYF
TRBJ1-2 TRBV5-5 NA NA TGTGCCAGCAGCCCTGTGGGCAAAAACTATGGCTACACCTTC CASSPVGKNYGYTF
TRBJ2-7 TRBV18 once TRBD1 TGTGCCAGCTCAATCCCCGGGACAGGGGTGAAACAGTACTTC CASSIPGTGVKQYF
TRBJ2-3 TRBV4-2 NA NA TGTGCCAGCAGCCAAGATGCCCCAGGCTATCAAGCGCAGTATTTT CASSQDAPGYQAQYF
TRBJ2-7 TRBV13 few TRBD2 TGTGCCAGCAGCAAAAGGCCCGGGACTAGCGTCGGATCCTACGAGCAGTACTTC CASSKRPGTSVGSYEQYF